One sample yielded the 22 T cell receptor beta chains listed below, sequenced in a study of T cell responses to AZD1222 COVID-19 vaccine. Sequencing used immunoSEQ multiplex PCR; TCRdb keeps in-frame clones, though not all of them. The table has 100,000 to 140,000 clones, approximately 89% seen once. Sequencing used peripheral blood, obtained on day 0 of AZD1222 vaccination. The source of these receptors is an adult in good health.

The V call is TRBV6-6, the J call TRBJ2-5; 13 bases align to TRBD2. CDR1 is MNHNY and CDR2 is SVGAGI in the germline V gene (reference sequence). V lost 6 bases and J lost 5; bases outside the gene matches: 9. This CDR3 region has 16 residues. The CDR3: CASSSGLAGFGETQYF. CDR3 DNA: TGTGCCAGCAGCTCGGGACTAGCGGGGTTTGGGGAGACCCAGTACTTC.

CDR3 protein: CASSKTQGSGNEQFF. CDR3 nucleotides: TGTGCCAGCAGTAAGACTCAGGGGTCTGGCAATGAGCAGTTCTTC. The chain uses TRBV6-2 or TRBV6-3 and TRBJ2-1, with D possibly being TRBD1 (6 bases). The CDR3 extends over 15 amino acids. The V end lost 5 bases, the J end lost 6 bases, and 17 bases lay between the germline ends. Germline CDR1 and CDR2: MNHEY and SVGEGT.

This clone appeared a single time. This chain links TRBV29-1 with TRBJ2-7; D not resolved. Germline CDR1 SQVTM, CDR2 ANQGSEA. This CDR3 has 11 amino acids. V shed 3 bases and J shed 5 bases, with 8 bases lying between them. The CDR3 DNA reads TGCAGCGTTGATTGGGCGGACGAGCAGTACTTC. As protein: CSVDWADEQYF.

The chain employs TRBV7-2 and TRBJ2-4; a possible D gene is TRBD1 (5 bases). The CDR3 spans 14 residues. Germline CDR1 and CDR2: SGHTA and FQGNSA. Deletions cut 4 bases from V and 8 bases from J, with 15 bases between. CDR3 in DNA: TGTGCCAGCAGCTATGGACATTTTGGGGACATTCAGTACTTC. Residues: CASSYGHFGDIQYF.

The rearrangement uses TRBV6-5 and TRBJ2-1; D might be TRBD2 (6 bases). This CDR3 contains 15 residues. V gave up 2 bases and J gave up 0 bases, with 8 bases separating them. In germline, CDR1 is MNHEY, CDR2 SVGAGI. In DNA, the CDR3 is TGTGCCAGCAGTTACGCGGGGTACTCCTACAATGAGCAGTTCTTC. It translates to CASSYAGYSYNEQFF.

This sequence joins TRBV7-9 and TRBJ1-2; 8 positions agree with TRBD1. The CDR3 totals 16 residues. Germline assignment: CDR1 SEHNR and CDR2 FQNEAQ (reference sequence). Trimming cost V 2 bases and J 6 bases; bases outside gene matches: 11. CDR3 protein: CASSLNAAGGTDGYTF. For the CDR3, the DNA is TGTGCCAGCAGCTTAAACGCCGCAGGGGGCACGGATGGCTACACCTTC.

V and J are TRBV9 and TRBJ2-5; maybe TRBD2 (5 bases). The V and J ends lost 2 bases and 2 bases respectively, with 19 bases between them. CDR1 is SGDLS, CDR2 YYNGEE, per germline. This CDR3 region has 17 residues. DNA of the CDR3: TGTGCCAGCAGCGTCGGCATCGCGGGCCCCTCACAAGAGACCCAGTACTTC. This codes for CASSVGIAGPSQETQYF.

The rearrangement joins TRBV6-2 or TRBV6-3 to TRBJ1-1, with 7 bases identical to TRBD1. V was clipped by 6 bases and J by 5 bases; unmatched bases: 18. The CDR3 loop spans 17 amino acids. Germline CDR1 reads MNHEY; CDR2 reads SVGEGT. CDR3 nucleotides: TGTGCCAGCAGCCACCCCCCCTACAGGGGAGGAAGGACTGAAGCTTTCTTT. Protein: CASSHPPYRGGRTEAFF.

As DNA, the CDR3 is TGTGCCACCACGACAGGGAGAAACACCATATATTTT. This translates into CATTTGRNTIYF. The chain recombines TRBV10-3 with TRBJ1-3, with 7 nucleotides matching TRBD1. The germline CDR1 and CDR2 sequences are ENHRY and SYGVKD. After removal of 10 bases from V and 5 bases from J, the junction contained 5 bases not matched to a gene. There are 12 residues in the CDR3.

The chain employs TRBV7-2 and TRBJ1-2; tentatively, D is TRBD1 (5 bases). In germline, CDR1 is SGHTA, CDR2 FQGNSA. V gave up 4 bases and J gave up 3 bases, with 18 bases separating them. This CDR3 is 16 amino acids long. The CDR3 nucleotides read TGTGCCAGCAGCTCCACATCATGGGGGGGGGACTATGGCTACACCTTC. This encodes CASSSTSWGGDYGYTF.

The CDR3 DNA sequence: TGCGCCAGCAGCTGGGCGAGGGGGCAGGACTACGAGCAGTACTTC. Its translation is CASSWARGQDYEQYF. The V and J genes are TRBV5-1 and TRBJ2-7; 7 positions agree with TRBD1. This CDR3 is built from 15 residues. Germline V gene data show CDR1 as SGHRS and CDR2 as YFSETQ. J lost 3 bases, V lost 3 bases, and 9 bases had no gene match.

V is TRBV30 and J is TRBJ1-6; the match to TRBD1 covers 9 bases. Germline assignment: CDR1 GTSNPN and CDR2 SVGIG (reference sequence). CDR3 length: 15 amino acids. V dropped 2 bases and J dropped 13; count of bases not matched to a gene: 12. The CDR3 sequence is CAWSPGDRAESPLHF. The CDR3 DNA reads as TGTGCCTGGAGTCCTGGGGACAGGGCCGAGTCGCCCCTCCACTTT.

CDR3 nucleotide sequence: TGTGCCAGTAGTGCGGACACGACGTTGTGGGGTAACACCATATATTTT. It translates to CASSADTTLWGNTIYF. The rearrangement links TRBV19 to TRBJ1-3; D is perhaps TRBD1 (5 bases). CDR3 length equals 16 residues. The germline V and J ends were trimmed by 5 bases and 7 bases, with 21 bases remaining between them. Germline V gene lookup returns CDR1 LNHDA and CDR2 SQIVND (reference sequence).

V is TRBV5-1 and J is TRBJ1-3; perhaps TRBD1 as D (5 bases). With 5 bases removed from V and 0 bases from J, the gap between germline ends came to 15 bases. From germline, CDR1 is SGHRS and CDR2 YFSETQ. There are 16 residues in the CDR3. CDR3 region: CASSLSGTSSGNTIYF. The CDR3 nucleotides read TGCGCCAGCAGTTTGTCTGGGACCTCCTCTGGAAACACCATATATTTT.

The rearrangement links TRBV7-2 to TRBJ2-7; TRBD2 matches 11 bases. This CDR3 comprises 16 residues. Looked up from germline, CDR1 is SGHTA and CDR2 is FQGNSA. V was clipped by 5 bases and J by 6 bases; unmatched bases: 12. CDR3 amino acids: CASSSPSGGPPGEQYF. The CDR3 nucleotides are TGTGCCAGCAGCAGTCCTAGCGGGGGGCCCCCTGGCGAGCAGTACTTC.

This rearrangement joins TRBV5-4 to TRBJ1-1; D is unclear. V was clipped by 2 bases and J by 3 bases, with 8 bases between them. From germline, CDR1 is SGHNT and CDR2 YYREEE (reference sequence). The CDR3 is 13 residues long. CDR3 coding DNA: TGTGCCAGCAGCTTCCTTGGGTACACTGAAGCTTTCTTT. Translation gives CASSFLGYTEAFF.

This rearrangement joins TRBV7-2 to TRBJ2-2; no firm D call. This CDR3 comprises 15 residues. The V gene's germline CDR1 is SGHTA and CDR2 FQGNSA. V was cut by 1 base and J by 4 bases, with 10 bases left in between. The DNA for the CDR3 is TGTGCCAGCAGCTTAGAACGGACCGCCACCGGGGAGCTGTTTTTT. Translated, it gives CASSLERTATGELFF.

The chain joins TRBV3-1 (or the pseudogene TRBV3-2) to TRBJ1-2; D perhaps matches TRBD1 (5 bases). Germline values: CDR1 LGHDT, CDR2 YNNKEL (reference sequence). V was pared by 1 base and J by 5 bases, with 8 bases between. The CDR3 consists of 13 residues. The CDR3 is CASSQAYRYGYTF. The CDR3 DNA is TGTGCCAGCAGCCAAGCTTACAGGTATGGCTACACCTTC.

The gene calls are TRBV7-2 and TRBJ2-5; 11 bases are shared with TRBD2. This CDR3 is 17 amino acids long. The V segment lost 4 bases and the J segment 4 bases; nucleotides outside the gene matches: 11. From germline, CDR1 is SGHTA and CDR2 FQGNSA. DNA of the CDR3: TGTGCCAGCAGCTCCTCTATTGTAGCGGGGGGGCTAGAGACCCAGTACTTC. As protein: CASSSSIVAGGLETQYF.

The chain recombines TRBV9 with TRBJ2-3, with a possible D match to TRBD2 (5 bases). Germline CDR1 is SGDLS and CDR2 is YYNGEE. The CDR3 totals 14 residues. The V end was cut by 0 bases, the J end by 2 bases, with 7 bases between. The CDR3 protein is CASSVAGFTDTQYF. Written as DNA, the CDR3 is TGTGCCAGCAGCGTAGCGGGGTTCACAGATACGCAGTATTTT.

For the CDR3, the DNA is TGTGCCAGCAGTGAAGCCGGGGGTGGCTCACCCCTCCACTTT. Its protein is CASSEAGGGSPLHF. The genes are TRBV6-1 and TRBJ1-6; possible D gene TRBD1, 5 bases. From germline, CDR1 is MNHNS and CDR2 SASEGT. Trimming stripped 0 bases from V and 10 bases from J, with 10 bases between. The CDR3 spans 14 residues.

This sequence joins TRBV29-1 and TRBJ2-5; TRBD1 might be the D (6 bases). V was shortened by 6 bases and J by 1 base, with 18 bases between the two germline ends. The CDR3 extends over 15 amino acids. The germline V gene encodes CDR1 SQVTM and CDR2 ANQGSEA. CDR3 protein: CSVAGTRNSQETQYF. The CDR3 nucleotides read TGCAGCGTAGCCGGGACAAGAAATTCCCAAGAGACCCAGTACTTC.